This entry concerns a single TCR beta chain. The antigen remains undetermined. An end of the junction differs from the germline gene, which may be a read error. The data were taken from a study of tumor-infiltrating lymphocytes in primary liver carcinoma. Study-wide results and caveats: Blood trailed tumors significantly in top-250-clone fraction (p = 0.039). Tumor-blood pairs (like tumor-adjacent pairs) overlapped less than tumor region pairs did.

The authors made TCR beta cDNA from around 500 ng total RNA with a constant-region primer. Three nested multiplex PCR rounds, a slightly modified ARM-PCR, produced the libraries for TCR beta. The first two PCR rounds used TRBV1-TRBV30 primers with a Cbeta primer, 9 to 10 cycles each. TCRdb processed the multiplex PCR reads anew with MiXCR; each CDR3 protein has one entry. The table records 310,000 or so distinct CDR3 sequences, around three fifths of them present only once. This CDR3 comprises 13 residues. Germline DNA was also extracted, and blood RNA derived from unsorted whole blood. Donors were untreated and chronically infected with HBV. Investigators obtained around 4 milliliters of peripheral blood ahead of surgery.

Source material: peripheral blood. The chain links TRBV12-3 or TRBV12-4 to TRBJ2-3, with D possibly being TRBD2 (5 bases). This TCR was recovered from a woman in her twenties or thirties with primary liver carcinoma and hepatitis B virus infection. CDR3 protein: CASISRGPDTRYF. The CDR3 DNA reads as TGTGCCAGCATCTCCAGAGGGCCAGATACGCGGTATTTT.